What follows describes a single T cell receptor beta chain. A few counts support this clonotype. Its recognized antigen is unknown. No much larger clonotype is one base removed from it; base qualities were not supplied. The library was produced with PCR. This sample was sequenced with an Illumina HiSeq 2500. Molecular barcoding was employed in the preparation of TCR libraries, with unique molecular identifiers being used to normalize TCRbeta repertoire quantification. TCRdb trimmed public reads at Q25 via fastp, called clones via MiXCR and kept in-frame beta chains. Each CDR3 protein gets just one entry, which takes the most common genes and DNA from the rows behind it. Here the sample has around 490,000 distinct CDR3 sequences; around 10% occur a single time. 14% of the sample is in the top ten clones. These data are taken from a study of T-cell reconstitution after alpha-beta-depleted transplantation in children (dated by TCRdb to the mid-2010s). Concerning the study at large: Using TCR repertoire profiling, the study followed T-cell immune reconstitution in a quantitative way in children after TCRalphabeta/CD19-depleted allogeneic hematopoietic cell transplantation. The research as a whole found: In some patients, high TCRbeta diversity at day 60 was attributed to recipient T cells and intrathymic progenitors that had survived conditioning. About two months after transplant, the apparently early recovery of alphabetaT-cell counts reportedly depended on just several hundred clones that had expanded rapidly and came from non-depleted graft cells. Hyperexpanded clone frequencies declined over subsequent months; after one year, T-cell counts and TCRbeta diversity were mostly attributed to newly produced T cells.

Deletion took 0 bases off V and 15 bases off J, with a span of 18 bases between the germline ends. The CDR3 runs 13 amino acids, cysteine and phenylalanine included. Kept here is only the CDR3 DNA, which spans 39 bases and is read in frame from base 1. Looking up the germline V gene (reference sequence) yields CDR1 DFQATT and CDR2 SNEGSKA. Interpreted using the paper, the treatment or condition label stands for: allogeneic hematopoietic cell transplantation with graft depleted of TCRalphabeta T cells and CD19 B cells. TCRalphabeta/CD19-depleted allogeneic hematopoietic cell grafts were given to the transplant recipients, all of whom were children.

The input for sequencing was PBMCs, mostly from graft donor cells, taken 180 days after TCRalphabeta/CD19-depleted stem cell transplant. This clonotype was sampled from a female patient aged 2-9 years who had a stem cell transplant for aplastic anemia, so the T cells may come from the graft donor. The rearranged chain carries TRBV20-1 and TRBJ2-1, with the D call perhaps TRBD1 or TRBD2, each one matching 5 bases. Here is the DNA: TGCAGTGCTAGAGATCGGGGACCAGCGAGTCTGTTCTTC. Translated, this is CSARDRGPASLFF.